Described below is a single T cell receptor beta chain sequence and its context. As handled by the study authors: Reference gene primer amplification in the assay estimated nucleated cell counts. Produced via immunoSEQ multiplex PCR; TCRdb's table is partial and in-frame only. The V and J calls and the clone size are those of that table, but D and trimming were determined from the DNA. The sample has around 56,000 clones, less than 85% seen once. J was trimmed by 3 bases and V by 1 base; bases with no gene match: 0. There are 15 residues in the CDR3. Germline CDR1 and CDR2: SGHNT and YENEEA. The record originates from a study of blood T cell repertoires in COVID-19. In the study overall: From the United States, Italy and Spain came samples of acute and convalescent COVID-19.

Sequenced sample: peripheral blood. This receptor was taken from a woman aged 45 to 65 with active or convalescent COVID-19. J is TRBJ2-5 and V is TRBV11-3, with 12 bases lining up with TRBD2. In nucleotides, the CDR3 is TGTGCCAGCAGCTTAGGACTAGCGGGAGAAGAGACCCAGTACTTC. Translating gives CASSLGLAGEETQYF.